Presented here are 5 T cell receptor beta chains from one specimen sequenced in a study of regulatory T cells in long-lasting Graves disease. Time point denoted: persistent/refractory GD, antithyroid drugs over 5 years with positive TRAb. PBMC-derived RNA was used for the TCR library. Construction of the TCR beta libraries employed iRepertoire HTBI primers in conjunction with Arm-PCR of CDR3 regions. TCRdb used MiXCR to reprocess the multiplex PCR reads, holding one entry per CDR3 protein. The sample consists of about 310,000 distinct CDR3 sequences, roughly a fifth of them appearing once. Source: peripheral blood mononuclear cells (PBMCs), taken when the disease was refractory, from a patient treated with antithyroid drugs. These receptors were taken from a female donor with Graves disease.

This clonotype occurred a few times. This chain joins TRBV30 and TRBJ1-2, with D hard to call. Trimming left V 0 bases short and J 4 bases short, with 9 bases between. This CDR3 contains 13 residues. CDR1 and CDR2 (germline): GTSNPN, SVGIG (reference sequence). This CDR3 reads CAWSVLGSYGYTF. The CDR3 bases are TGTGCCTGGAGTGTACTGGGGAGCTATGGCTACACCTTC.

The V and J genes are TRBV4-2 and TRBJ1-6; D call uncertain. CDR1 and CDR2 (germline): LGHNA, YNFKEQ. The CDR3 is 14 amino acids. Trimming cost V 1 base and J 10 bases, with 11 bases left between them. In nucleotides, the CDR3 is TGTGCCAGCAGCCAAGTTCTCGGCGTATCACCCCTCCACTTT. It yields the protein CASSQVLGVSPLHF.

V is TRBV19 and J is TRBJ2-7; D is perhaps TRBD2 (6 bases). Germline V gives CDR1 LNHDA, CDR2 SQIVND (reference sequence). The germline V and J ends were trimmed by 8 bases and 3 bases, with 8 bases remaining between them. The CDR3 spans 11 residues. This CDR3 reads CASGRLYEQYF. The DNA for the CDR3 is TGTGCCAGTGGGAGGCTCTACGAGCAGTACTTC.

The chain employs TRBV6-6 and TRBJ2-2; TRBD2 might be the D (7 bases). Trimming cost V 0 bases and J 7 bases, with 15 bases left between them. This CDR3 spans 16 amino acids. Per the germline V gene, CDR1 is MNHNY and CDR2 is SVGAGI (reference sequence). The CDR3 here is CASSYSREKGDGELFF. CDR3 in DNA: TGTGCCAGCAGTTACTCGCGGGAGAAGGGGGACGGGGAGCTGTTTTTT.

The chain couples TRBV19 to TRBJ1-1; 9 nucleotides align to TRBD1. Looked up from germline, CDR1 is LNHDA and CDR2 is SQIVND (reference sequence). Germline trimming cut 5 bases from V and 8 bases from J; bases unmatched to any gene: 9. CDR3 length: 14 residues. CDR3 DNA sequence: TGTGCCAGTAGTTCTACAGGGGGCAGCCCCGAAGCTTTCTTT. Amino acid sequence: CASSSTGGSPEAFF. Supplemented by reference TRBV19 and TRBJ1-1, the full variable domain reads DGGITQSPKYLFRKEGQNVTLSCEQNLNHDAMYWYRQDPGQGLRLIYYSQIVNDFQKGDIAEGYSVSREKKESFPLTVTSAQKNPTAFYLCASSSTGGSPEAFFGQGTRLTVV.